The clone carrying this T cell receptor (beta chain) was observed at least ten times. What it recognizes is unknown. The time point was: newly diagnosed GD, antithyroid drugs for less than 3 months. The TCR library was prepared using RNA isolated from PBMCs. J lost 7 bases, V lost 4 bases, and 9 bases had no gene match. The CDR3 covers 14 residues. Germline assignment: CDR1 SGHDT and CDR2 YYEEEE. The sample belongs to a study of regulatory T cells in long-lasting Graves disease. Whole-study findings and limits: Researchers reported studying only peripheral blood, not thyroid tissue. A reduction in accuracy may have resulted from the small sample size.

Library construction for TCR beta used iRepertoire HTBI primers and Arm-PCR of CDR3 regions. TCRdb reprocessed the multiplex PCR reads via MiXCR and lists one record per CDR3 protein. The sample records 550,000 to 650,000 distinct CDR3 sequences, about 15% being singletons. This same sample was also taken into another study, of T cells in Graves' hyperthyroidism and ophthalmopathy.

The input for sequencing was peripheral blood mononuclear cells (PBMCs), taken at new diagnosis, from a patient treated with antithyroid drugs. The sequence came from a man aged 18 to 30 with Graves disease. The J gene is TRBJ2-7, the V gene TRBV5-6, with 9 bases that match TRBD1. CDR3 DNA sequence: TGTGCCAGCAGCGCCGGACAGGGGTTCGGGGAGCAGTACTTC. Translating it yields CASSAGQGFGEQYF.